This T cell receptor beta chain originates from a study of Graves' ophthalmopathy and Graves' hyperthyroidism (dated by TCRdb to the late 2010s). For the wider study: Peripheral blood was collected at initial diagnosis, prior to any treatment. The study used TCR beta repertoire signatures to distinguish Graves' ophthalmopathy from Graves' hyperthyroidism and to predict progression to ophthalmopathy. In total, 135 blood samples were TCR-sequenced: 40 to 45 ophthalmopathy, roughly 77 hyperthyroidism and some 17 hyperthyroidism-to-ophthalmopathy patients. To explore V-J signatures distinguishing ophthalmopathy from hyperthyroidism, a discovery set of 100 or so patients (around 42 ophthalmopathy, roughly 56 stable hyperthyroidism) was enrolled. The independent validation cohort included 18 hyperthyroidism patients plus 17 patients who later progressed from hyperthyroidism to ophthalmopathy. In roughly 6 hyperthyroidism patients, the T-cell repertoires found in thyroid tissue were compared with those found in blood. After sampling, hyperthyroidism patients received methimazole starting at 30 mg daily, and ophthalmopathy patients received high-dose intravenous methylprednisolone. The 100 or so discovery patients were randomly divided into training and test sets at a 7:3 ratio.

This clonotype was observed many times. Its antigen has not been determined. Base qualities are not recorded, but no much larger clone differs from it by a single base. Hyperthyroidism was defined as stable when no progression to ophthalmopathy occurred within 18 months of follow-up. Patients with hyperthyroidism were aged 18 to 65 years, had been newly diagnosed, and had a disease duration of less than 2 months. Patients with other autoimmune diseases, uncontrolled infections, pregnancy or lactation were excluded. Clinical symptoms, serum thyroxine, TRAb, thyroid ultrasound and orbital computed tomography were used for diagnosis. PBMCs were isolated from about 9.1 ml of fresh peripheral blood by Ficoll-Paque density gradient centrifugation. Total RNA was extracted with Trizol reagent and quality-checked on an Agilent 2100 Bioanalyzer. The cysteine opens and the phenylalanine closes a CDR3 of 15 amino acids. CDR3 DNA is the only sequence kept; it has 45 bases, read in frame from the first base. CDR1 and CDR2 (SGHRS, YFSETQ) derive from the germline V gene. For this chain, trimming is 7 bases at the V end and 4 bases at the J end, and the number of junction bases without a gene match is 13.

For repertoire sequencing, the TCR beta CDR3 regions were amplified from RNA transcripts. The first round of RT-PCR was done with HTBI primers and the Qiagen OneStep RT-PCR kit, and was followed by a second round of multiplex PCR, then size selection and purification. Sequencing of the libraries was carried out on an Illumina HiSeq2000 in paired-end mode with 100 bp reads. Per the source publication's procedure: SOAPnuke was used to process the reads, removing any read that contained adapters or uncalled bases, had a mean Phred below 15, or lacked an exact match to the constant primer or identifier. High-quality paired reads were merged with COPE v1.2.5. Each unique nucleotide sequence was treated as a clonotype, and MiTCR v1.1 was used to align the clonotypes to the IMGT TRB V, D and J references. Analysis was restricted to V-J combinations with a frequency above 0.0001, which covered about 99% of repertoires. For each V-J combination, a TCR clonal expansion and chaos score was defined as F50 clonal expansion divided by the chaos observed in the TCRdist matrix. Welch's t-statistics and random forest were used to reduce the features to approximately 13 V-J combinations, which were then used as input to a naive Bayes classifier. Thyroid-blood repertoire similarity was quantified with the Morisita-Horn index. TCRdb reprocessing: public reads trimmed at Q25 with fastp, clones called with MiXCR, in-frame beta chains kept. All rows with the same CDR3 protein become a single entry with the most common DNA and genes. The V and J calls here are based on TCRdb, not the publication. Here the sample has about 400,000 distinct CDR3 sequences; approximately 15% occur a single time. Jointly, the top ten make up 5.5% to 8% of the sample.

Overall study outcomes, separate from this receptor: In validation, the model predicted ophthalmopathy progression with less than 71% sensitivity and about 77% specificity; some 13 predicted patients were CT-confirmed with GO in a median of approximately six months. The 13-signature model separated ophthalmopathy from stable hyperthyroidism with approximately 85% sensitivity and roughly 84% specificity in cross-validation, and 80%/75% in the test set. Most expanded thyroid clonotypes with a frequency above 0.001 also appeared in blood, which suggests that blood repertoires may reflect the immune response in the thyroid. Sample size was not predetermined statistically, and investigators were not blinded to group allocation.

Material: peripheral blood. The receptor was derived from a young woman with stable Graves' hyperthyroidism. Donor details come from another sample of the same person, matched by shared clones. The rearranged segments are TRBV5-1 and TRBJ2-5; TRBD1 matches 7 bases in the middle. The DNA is TGCGCCAGCGCCCCAAGGGGACAGTACCCAGAGACCCAGTACTTC. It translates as CASAPRGQYPETQYF.